This note documents a single TCR beta chain sequence. Its antigen is as yet unknown. The record originates from a study of response to subunit inactivated influenza vaccine. Study-wide results and limits: That few new T cells are recruited by each seasonal influenza vaccination was the authors' suggestion.

The CDR3 extends over 15 amino acids. The junction had 11 bases not matched to a gene; V was cut back by 6 bases and J by 6 bases. Germline V gives CDR1 SGHVS, CDR2 FQNEAQ. TCRdb reprocessed the RT-PCR reads with MiXCR, giving one entry per CDR3 protein. The table records roughly 780,000 distinct CDR3 sequences, around 18% of them present only once. This chain uses TRBV7-8 with TRBJ2-1; 7 bases are a match to TRBD1. The receptor's source is a man aged 45-65 years who received an inactivated influenza vaccine. The sample consisted of PBMCs from blood, taken 5 days after vaccination. CDR3 residues: CASRLTGTVRNEQFF. CDR3 nucleotide sequence: TGTGCCAGCAGGTTGACAGGGACCGTCCGCAATGAGCAGTTCTTC.